Listed below are T cell receptor beta chains from one sample, sequenced in a study of blood T cell repertoires in COVID-19. Clones were sequenced by immunoSEQ multiplex PCR, and TCRdb holds only the in-frame ones, with some missing. Among under 300,000 clones listed, around 83% were seen once. The specimen sequenced was peripheral blood. The receptors stem from a woman in her thirties or forties who had recovered from COVID-19. Both conserved end residues are part of each CDR3.

TRBJ2-2	TRBV5-6	CASSFSLVLYTGELFF
TRBJ2-7	TRBV11-3	CASSLGYYGTGGYEQYF
TRBJ2-5	TRBV3-1/TRBV3-2	CASSQGPSVGQETQYF
TRBJ1-2	TRBV27	CASSSGRLFNYGYTF
TRBJ2-3	TRBV29-1	CSVPHGGGLTDTQYF
TRBJ2-7	TRBV4-3	CASSQVSGPLHEQYF
TRBJ1-5	TRBV6-5	CASSYSIRDQPQHF
TRBJ2-3	TRBV3-1/TRBV3-2	CASSQALLSTDTQYF
TRBJ1-6	TRBV4-1	CASSQDFWQAPTPKGTPLHF
TRBJ1-2	TRBV24-1	CATSDSAGASYGYTF
TRBJ1-1	TRBV18	CASSPQENTEAFF
TRBJ2-7	TRBV7-2	CASSLQAQGVNEQYF
TRBJ2-1	TRBV13	CASSLDPLLGSSYNEQFF
TRBJ2-7	TRBV6-2/TRBV6-3	CASSYLRGPIYEQYF
TRBJ1-2	TRBV7-9	CASSPDRPSAYTF
TRBJ2-2	TRBV7-2	CASSLLVGELFF
TRBJ2-2	TRBV28	CASSSAGLAGGGSTGELFF
TRBJ1-5	TRBV19	CASSLFLGQTSNQPQHF
TRBJ2-5	TRBV5-1	CASSRDPAGLQETQYF
TRBJ1-4	TRBV2	CASSEQGFENEKLFF
TRBJ2-3	TRBV7-8	CASSLSAGGDTQYF
TRBJ2-7	TRBV19	CASSIRSGLSYEQYF
TRBJ1-2	TRBV19	CASSMTFDGYTF
TRBJ1-2	TRBV3-1/TRBV3-2	CASSQERQEIYGYTF
TRBJ2-5	TRBV4-2	CASSQGGGGFVETQYF